This TCR beta chain was profiled in a study of T cell repertoires in cytomegalovirus infection. Study in general: It can be stated that public TCR beta signatures indicated CMV infection as well as a matching HLA type.

This clonotype was seen many times. What it recognizes is unknown. Findings and limits, study-wide: Dominating the ex vivo response were HLA-C-restricted CMV-specific TCR beta clonotypes.

Each CDR3 protein gets one entry after TCRdb re-called the reads with MiXCR. The profile shows about 320,000 distinct CDR3 sequences, approximately 9.5% of them singletons. Between the trimmed V and J ends, which lost 5 bases and 1 base, there was a span of 19 bases. The CDR3 spans 17 residues. Germline CDR1 MDHEN, CDR2 SYDVKM. The sample was PBMCs. The receptor was derived from a human donor in good health (CMV status not recorded). Some clones in this sample may be carry-over from other donors' samples. The rearrangement uses TRBV28 and TRBJ2-3; weak D call: TRBD2 (6 bases). The DNA of the CDR3 is TGTGCCAGCAGTCCTCGATGGGACCCGGGAGGCACAGATACGCAGTATTTT. This translates into CASSPRWDPGGTDTQYF.